This T cell receptor (beta chain) originates from a study of blood T cell repertoires in COVID-19. This clone showed up many times. V trimming: 6 bases; J trimming: 6 bases; junction bases outside the gene matches: 8. The CDR3 has 13 amino acids. It was during active infection that Seattle patients were enrolled and then longitudinally followed. Data came from immunoSEQ multiplex PCR; TCRdb stores just in-frame clones and leaves some out. The top ten clones hold around a sixth of a sample with some 270,000 clones, about 86% of them seen once. The V and J genes are TRBV12-3 or TRBV12-4 and TRBJ2-7, with TRBD1 matching 7 bases. Sequencing was carried out using peripheral blood. This TCR derives from a person between 65 and 79 years old with COVID-19, enrolled during active disease. CDR3 region: CASSLDRVSEQYF. For the CDR3, the DNA is TGTGCCAGCAGCCTTGACAGGGTCTCCGAGCAGTACTTC.